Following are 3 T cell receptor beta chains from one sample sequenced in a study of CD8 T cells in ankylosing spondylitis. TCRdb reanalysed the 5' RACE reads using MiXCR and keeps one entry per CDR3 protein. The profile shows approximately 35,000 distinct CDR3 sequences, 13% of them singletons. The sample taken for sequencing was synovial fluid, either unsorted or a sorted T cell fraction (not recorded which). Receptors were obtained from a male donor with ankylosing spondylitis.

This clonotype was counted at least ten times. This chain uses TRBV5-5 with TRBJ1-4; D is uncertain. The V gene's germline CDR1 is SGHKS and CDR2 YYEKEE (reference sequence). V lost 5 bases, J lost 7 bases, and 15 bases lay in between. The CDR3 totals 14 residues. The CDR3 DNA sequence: TGTGCCAGCAGAGGGCCCCTGTTAGGTGAAAAACTGTTTTTT. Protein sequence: CASRGPLLGEKLFF.

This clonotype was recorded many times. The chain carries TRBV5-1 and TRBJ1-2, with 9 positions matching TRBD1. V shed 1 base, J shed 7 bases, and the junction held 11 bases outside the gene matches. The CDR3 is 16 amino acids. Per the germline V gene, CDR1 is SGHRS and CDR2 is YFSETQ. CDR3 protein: CASSLTRDRGFTGYTF. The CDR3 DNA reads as TGCGCCAGCAGCTTGACTCGTGACAGGGGGTTTACTGGCTACACCTTC.

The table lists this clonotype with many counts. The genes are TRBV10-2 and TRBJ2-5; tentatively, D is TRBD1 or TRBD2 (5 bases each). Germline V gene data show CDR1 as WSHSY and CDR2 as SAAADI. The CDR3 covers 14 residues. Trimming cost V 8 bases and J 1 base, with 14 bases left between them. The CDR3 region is CASGEWGIQETQYF. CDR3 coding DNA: TGCGCCAGCGGGGAGTGGGGGATCCAAGAGACCCAGTACTTC.